Each of the 32 T cell receptor beta chains below was sequenced from the same sample in a study of T cells after yellow fever vaccination (dated by TCRdb to about 2019). The library came from 5' RACE. Sequencing took place on an Illumina HiSeq 2500. Using fastp at Q25 and MiXCR, TCRdb reprocessed the public reads and kept productive beta chains. Identical CDR3 protein sequences are pooled into one entry, listed with their most common genes and DNA. In this sample the table shows 30,000 or so distinct CDR3 sequences, 6% to 8% of which occur a single time. The ten largest make up approximately 25% of the sample. The intended sense of this specimen's treatment or condition label: live attenuated yellow fever vaccine strain. The specimen was PBMCs, either bulk or a sorted T-cell subset (CD4+, CD8+, memory, or dextramer-sorted; not recorded which), collected on the day of the yellow fever booster vaccination. The receptors shown here come from a man aged 30-40 years who received the YFV17D yellow fever vaccine.

At least ten counts were recorded for this clonotype. The genes are TRBV7-6 and TRBJ2-7; 7 positions agree with TRBD2. CDR3 length: 12 amino acids. From germline, CDR1 is SGHVS and CDR2 FNYEAQ. V lost 5 bases and J lost 11; bases outside the gene matches: 9. CDR3 sequence: CASSQNGGVKYF. The CDR3 bases are TGTGCCAGCAGCCAAAATGGGGGGGTGAAGTACTTC.

The table lists this clonotype with a few counts. The gene calls are TRBV18 and TRBJ1-1, with 8 positions matching TRBD1. The CDR3 is 14 residues long. The ends lost 3 bases at V and 1 base at J; junction bases unmatched: 1. The germline V gene has CDR1 KGHSH and CDR2 LQKENI. The CDR3 DNA sequence: TGTGCCAGCTCACCCGGACAGGGGAACACTGAAGCTTTCTTT. This translates into CASSPGQGNTEAFF.

This clonotype was observed many times. In DNA form, the CDR3 reads TGTGCCAGCAGTAGCGGGATTGGAGAGACCCAGTACTTC. Encoded protein: CASSSGIGETQYF. The chain employs TRBV12-3 or TRBV12-4 and TRBJ2-5; 7 bases line up with TRBD2. The CDR3 contains 13 residues. V was clipped by 5 bases and J by 4 bases; unmatched bases: 4.

This clonotype appeared a few times. The chain couples TRBV5-4 to TRBJ2-2; 7 bases line up with TRBD1. The germline CDR1 and CDR2 sequences are SGHNT and YYREEE (reference sequence). V was pared by 4 bases and J by 2 bases, with 5 bases of the junction left unmatched. This CDR3 is built from 15 residues. CDR3 in DNA: TGTGCCAGCAGCGGCAGACAGGGTAACACCGGGGAGCTGTTTTTT. Protein product: CASSGRQGNTGELFF.

This clonotype has at least ten counts. CDR3: CASSLGVSNQPQHF. CDR3 DNA sequence: TGTGCCAGCAGCTTAGGGGTTAGCAATCAGCCCCAGCATTTT. The chain employs TRBV7-6 and TRBJ1-5; D is uncertain. This CDR3 has 14 amino acids. The germline V gene encodes CDR1 SGHVS and CDR2 FNYEAQ. V lost 1 base to trimming and J lost 0 bases, with 4 bases between them. Full variable domain (rest looked up from reference TRBV7-6 and TRBJ1-5): GAGVSQSPRYKVTKRGQDVALRCDPISGHVSLYWYRQALGQGPEFLTYFNYEAQQDKSGLPNDRFSAERPEGSISTLTIQRTEQRDSAMYRCASSLGVSNQPQHFGDGTRLSIL.

This clonotype was counted many times. CDR3 nucleotide sequence: TGTGCCAGCAGCTTAGTCGGAGAGACCCAGTACTTC. Protein sequence: CASSLVGETQYF. The chain combines TRBV11-2 with TRBJ2-5, with unresolved D. Trimming pared 1 base from V and 4 bases from J, leaving 4 bases between. This CDR3 is built from 12 residues. CDR1 is SGHAT and CDR2 is FQNNGV in the germline V gene.

This chain uses TRBV20-1 with TRBJ1-5, with 11 bases that match TRBD1. The CDR3 contains 17 residues. The germline gives CDR1 DFQATT, CDR2 SNEGSKA (reference sequence). The trim removed 3 bases at V and 1 base at J, leaving 8 bases unmatched. The CDR3 here is CSASRPGQGGSNQPQHF. The CDR3 DNA follows: TGCAGTGCTAGCCGACCGGGACAGGGGGGCAGCAATCAGCCCCAGCATTTT.

This clonotype was observed many times. The CDR3, as DNA: TGTGCCAGCAGTTTGTACGGTAGCACAGATACGCAGTATTTT. It translates to CASSLYGSTDTQYF. This sequence joins TRBV12-3 or TRBV12-4 and TRBJ2-3, with no clear D. Trimming removed 3 bases from V and 0 bases from J, with 7 bases in between. This CDR3 is built from 14 residues.

This clonotype was seen a few times. This chain uses TRBV19 with TRBJ1-1, with D hard to call. The CDR3 loop spans 13 amino acids. Between the trimmed V and J ends, which lost 5 bases and 4 bases, there was a span of 11 bases. Germline V gene lookup returns CDR1 LNHDA and CDR2 SQIVND (reference sequence). The CDR3 DNA reads TGTGCCAGTAGTGTGGGGTACGGCACTGAAGCTTTCTTT. Translation gives CASSVGYGTEAFF.

This clonotype occurred a few times. This rearrangement joins TRBV20-1 to TRBJ2-3; D is uncertain. The CDR3 extends over 15 amino acids. V was shortened by 0 bases and J by 0 bases, with 10 bases between the two germline ends. The germline V gene encodes CDR1 DFQATT and CDR2 SNEGSKA (reference sequence). The CDR3 sequence: CSARDVGASTDTQYF. The CDR3 region has the DNA TGCAGTGCTAGAGATGTAGGCGCTAGCACAGATACGCAGTATTTT.

This clonotype was counted between two and nine times. The chain uses TRBV7-9 and TRBJ2-6; 7 nucleotides match TRBD2. The junction had 3 bases not matched to a gene; V was cut back by 3 bases and J by 1 base. The germline V gene encodes CDR1 SEHNR and CDR2 FQNEAQ (reference sequence). The CDR3 covers 16 residues. The CDR3 is CASSLGGGSGANVLTF. Here the CDR3 DNA reads TGTGCCAGCAGCTTGGGGGGGGGATCTGGGGCCAACGTCCTGACTTTC.

The table lists this clonotype with a few counts. The chain uses TRBV19 and TRBJ1-6, with TRBD1 matching over 7 bases. The CDR3 consists of 12 residues. Germline assignment: CDR1 LNHDA and CDR2 SQIVND (reference sequence). The V and J ends lost 11 bases and 7 bases, in that order; junction bases with no gene match: 5. The CDR3: CAGTEPNSPLHF. Here the CDR3 DNA reads TGTGCCGGGACAGAGCCGAATTCACCCCTCCACTTT.

This chain links TRBV6-5 with TRBJ2-2; no clear D gene. The germline V gene encodes CDR1 MNHEY and CDR2 SVGAGI. The CDR3 runs 15 residues. Trimming stripped 10 bases from V and 0 bases from J, with 15 bases between. CDR3 sequence (DNA): TGTGCCACCCGCCCCGGCACCGCGAACACCGGGGAGCTGTTTTTT. This gives the protein CATRPGTANTGELFF.

In this sample, this clonotype turned up many times. The rearrangement links TRBV6-5 to TRBJ2-7; the D call may be TRBD1 or TRBD2 (5 bases each). The CDR3 is made up of 15 amino acids. The germline V gene has CDR1 MNHEY and CDR2 SVGAGI. The V gene lost 6 bases and the J gene lost 2 bases, with 17 bases spanning the gap. For the CDR3, the DNA is TGTGCCAGCAGCGACTCCGGGACGCTTGCCTACGAGCAGTACTTC. Translating gives CASSDSGTLAYEQYF.

This clonotype was found a few times. V is TRBV7-8 and J is TRBJ2-2; D is undetermined. V lost 8 bases and J 6 bases, leaving 10 bases between the germline ends. The germline V gene encodes CDR1 SGHVS and CDR2 FQNEAQ. CDR3 length: 12 residues. CDR3 loop: CASVLVSGELFF. The CDR3 nucleotides read TGTGCCAGCGTCTTGGTCTCCGGGGAGCTGTTTTTT. The full variable domain, its missing parts supplied by reference TRBV7-8 and TRBJ2-2, is GAGVSQSPRYKVAKRGQDVALRCDPISGHVSLFWYQQALGQGPEFLTYFQNEAQLDKSGLPSDRFFAERPEGSVSTLKIQRTQQEDSAVYLCASVLVSGELFFGEGSRLTVL.

This clonotype was picked up many times. J is TRBJ1-2 and V is TRBV7-2, with unresolved D. The length of the CDR3 is 14 residues. The V end was cut by 1 base, the J end by 4 bases, with 10 bases between. Per the germline V gene, CDR1 is SGHTA and CDR2 is FQGNSA. CDR3 coding DNA: TGTGCCAGCAGCTTAGTGGAGGGTAGCTATGGCTACACCTTC. Amino acid sequence: CASSLVEGSYGYTF.

This clonotype was observed many times. The genes are TRBV29-1 and TRBJ2-1; 7 nucleotides agree with TRBD1. V was pared by 6 bases and J by 12 bases, with 11 bases of the junction left unmatched. CDR1 SQVTM and CDR2 ANQGSEA come from the germline V gene. The CDR3 covers 12 residues. This chain's CDR3 is CSVYDRASGQFF. For the CDR3, the DNA is TGCAGCGTGTACGACAGGGCCTCTGGGCAGTTCTTC.

This clonotype turned up a few times. The chain has TRBV20-1 and TRBJ2-1; TRBD2 agrees at 7 bases. The junction had 6 bases not matched to a gene; V was cut back by 3 bases and J by 4 bases. Germline V gives CDR1 DFQATT, CDR2 SNEGSKA (reference sequence). The CDR3 covers 14 residues. CDR3 region: CSARLASGYNEQFF. CDR3 coding DNA: TGCAGTGCTAGGTTGGCTAGCGGATACAATGAGCAGTTCTTC.

The table lists this clonotype with many counts. This chain joins TRBV7-8 and TRBJ2-7, with a weak D call TRBD2 (6 bases). CDR3 length: 14 residues. Trimming took off 5 bases at V and 1 base at J, with 12 bases between the two ends. CDR1 and CDR2 from the germline V gene are SGHVS and FQNEAQ. CDR3: CASSRGLRSYEQYF. Written as DNA, the CDR3 is TGTGCCAGCAGCCGGGGACTTCGATCCTACGAGCAGTACTTC. Based on the CDR3 plus reference TRBV7-8 and TRBJ2-7, the full variable domain is GAGVSQSPRYKVAKRGQDVALRCDPISGHVSLFWYQQALGQGPEFLTYFQNEAQLDKSGLPSDRFFAERPEGSVSTLKIQRTQQEDSAVYLCASSRGLRSYEQYFGPGTRLTVT.

This clonotype was detected ten times or more. The chain uses TRBV6-2 or TRBV6-3 and TRBJ1-5; D uncertain. CDR1 and CDR2 from the germline V gene are MNHEY and SVGEGT. Between the trimmed V and J ends, which lost 6 bases and 0 bases, there was a span of 12 bases. The CDR3 has 15 amino acids. The CDR3 DNA is TGTGCCAGCAGGATGGACGGAAATAGCAATCAGCCCCAGCATTTT. This translates into CASRMDGNSNQPQHF.

This clonotype was found many times. This rearrangement joins TRBV6-2 or TRBV6-3 to TRBJ2-2; the D gene is possibly TRBD2 (6 bases). Germline V CDR1 and CDR2: MNHEY, SVGEGT. V gave up 8 bases and J gave up 5 bases, with 15 bases separating them. The CDR3 spans 14 residues. CDR3 coding DNA: TGTGCCAGCCCGGGAGTAAGGAGGACCGGGGAGCTGTTTTTT. It translates to CASPGVRRTGELFF.

The chain employs TRBV7-9 and TRBJ2-1; D gene unclear. Germline loops: CDR1 SEHNR, CDR2 FQNEAQ (reference sequence). V gave up 1 base and J gave up 6 bases, with 13 bases separating them. The CDR3 extends over 15 amino acids. The CDR3 DNA follows: TGTGCCAGCAGCTTAGGTTCCCCGCGAACCAATGAGCAGTTCTTC. It translates to CASSLGSPRTNEQFF.

This chain uses TRBV20-1 with TRBJ2-1, with D tentatively TRBD1 (6 bases). CDR3 length: 17 residues. Trimming pared 4 bases from V and 1 base from J, leaving 20 bases between. Germline CDR1 is DFQATT and CDR2 is SNEGSKA (reference sequence). The CDR3 DNA reads TGCAGTGCTAATGACGAGACGGGACAAATTTCCTACAATGAGCAGTTCTTC. It is translated as CSANDETGQISYNEQFF.

This clonotype was found many times. The gene calls are TRBV14 and TRBJ2-5, with D unclear. Germline loops: CDR1 SGHDN, CDR2 FVKESK. The CDR3 length is 13 residues. The V gene lost 1 base and the J gene lost 5 bases, with 8 bases spanning the gap. The CDR3 is CASSQGFGETQYF. For the CDR3, the DNA is TGTGCCAGCAGCCAAGGGTTCGGCGAGACCCAGTACTTC. Supplemented by reference TRBV14 and TRBJ2-5, the full variable domain reads EAGVTQFPSHSVIEKGQTVTLRCDPISGHDNLYWYRRVMGKEIKFLLHFVKESKQDESGMPNNRFLAERTGGTYSTLKVQPAELEDSGVYFCASSQGFGETQYFGPGTRLLVL.

This clonotype was picked up a small number of times. CDR3 DNA: TGTGCCAGCAGCTCCCCCACTAACTTGCGCGAGCAGTACTTC. It translates to CASSSPTNLREQYF. The chain employs TRBV7-2 and TRBJ2-7; D remains unclear. Germline V gives CDR1 SGHTA, CDR2 FQGNSA. The CDR3 sequence is 14 residues long. Trimming cost V 4 bases and J 6 bases, with 16 bases left between them. Combining the CDR3 with reference TRBV7-2 and TRBJ2-7 gives the whole variable domain GAGVSQSPSNKVTEKGKDVELRCDPISGHTALYWYRQSLGQGLEFLIYFQGNSAPDKSGLPSDRFSAERTGGSVSTLTIQRTQQEDSAVYLCASSSPTNLREQYFGPGTRLTVT.

In its sample, this clonotype was seen many times. The chain recombines TRBV19 with TRBJ1-1, with D unresolved. The CDR3 spans 15 residues. The V and J ends lost 5 bases and 3 bases respectively, with 16 bases between them. Germline CDR1 reads LNHDA; CDR2 reads SQIVND (reference sequence). The CDR3 nucleotides are TGTGCCAGTAGTCTCAGACCTAGGCCCGACACTGAAGCTTTCTTT. It is translated as CASSLRPRPDTEAFF.

This chain joins TRBV9 and TRBJ2-3, with a tentative D call TRBD2 (7 bases). The CDR3 length is 17 residues. CDR1 is SGDLS, CDR2 YYNGEE, per germline. Between the trimmed V and J ends, which lost 0 bases and 4 bases, there was a span of 18 bases. CDR3 nucleotides: TGTGCCAGCAGCGTAGCTGCCCGCGGGGGCGGCGCAGATACGCAGTATTTT. It yields the protein CASSVAARGGGADTQYF.

This clonotype was seen repeatedly, ten times or more. This chain connects TRBV6-2 or TRBV6-3 to TRBJ2-7, with no clear D. The CDR3 contains 14 residues. Trimming stripped 8 bases from V and 2 bases from J, with 16 bases between. The germline V gene encodes CDR1 MNHEY and CDR2 SVGEGT. The CDR3 DNA is TGTGCCAGCGTCCAGGCAAAAACTGCCTACGAGCAGTACTTC. This translates into CASVQAKTAYEQYF.

There are many counts of this clonotype. The V and J genes are TRBV20-1 and TRBJ1-2; D gene unclear. Trimming pared 1 base from V and 8 bases from J, leaving 2 bases between. Germline V gene data show CDR1 as DFQATT and CDR2 as SNEGSKA (reference sequence). This CDR3 is 9 amino acids long. The CDR3 DNA follows: TGCAGTGCTAGAGGGGGCTACACCTTC. Translation gives CSARGGYTF.

Ten or more counts support this clonotype. The genes are TRBV12-3 or TRBV12-4 and TRBJ2-6; 8 nucleotides agree with TRBD1. The CDR3 is 15 residues long. Losses at the gene ends were 6 bases for V and 2 bases for J; bases not matched to a gene: 3. The CDR3 region is CASSLTGAGANVLTF. The DNA for the CDR3 is TGTGCCAGCAGCTTGACAGGGGCTGGGGCCAACGTCCTGACTTTC.

This clonotype was detected ten times or more. The gene calls are TRBV20-1 and TRBJ2-7; D is uncertain. Germline V gene sequence: CDR1 DFQATT, CDR2 SNEGSKA (reference sequence). V was shortened by 2 bases and J by 2 bases, with 19 bases between the two germline ends. The CDR3 sequence is 16 residues long. CDR3 bases: TGCAGTGCTAGAACCCAACTTAACGCCCCGGCCTACGAGCAGTACTTC. Protein sequence: CSARTQLNAPAYEQYF.

Many counts were recorded for this clonotype. The rearrangement links TRBV5-6 to TRBJ2-1; 14 bases are shared with TRBD2. CDR1 and CDR2 from the germline V gene are SGHDT and YYEEEE. V trimming: 4 bases; J trimming: 0 bases; junction bases outside the gene matches: 6. The CDR3 length is 18 residues. The CDR3 spells CASSPRTSGRSSYNEQFF. The CDR3 DNA reads TGTGCCAGCAGCCCACGGACTAGCGGGAGGAGCTCCTACAATGAGCAGTTCTTC.